This TCR beta chain was documented in a study of T-cell memory formation after mild COVID-19. As for the study in general: Largely, TCR clusters stayed within a single donor.

This clonotype was seen a few times. Its specificity is unknown. Whole-study findings and limits: Certain responding clones were present in pre-infection memory, suggesting participation of cross-reactive memory. A balance of CD4 and CD8 characterized clones contracting day 15 to 85, whereas later expanders leaned CD4+.

TCRalpha and TCRbeta libraries used 5'RACE with constant-segment primers and UMIs. MiXCR, applied by TCRdb to the 5' RACE reads, yields one record per CDR3 protein. The data show some 300,000 distinct CDR3 sequences, 20% to 25% seen once. The ends were cut back, 6 bases at V and 3 bases at J, with 16 bases in the middle. Germline V gene lookup returns CDR1 SGHTA and CDR2 FQGNSA. The CDR3 loop spans 15 amino acids. V usage is TRBV7-2 and J usage is TRBJ2-3; D gene unclear. The clonotype was recovered from a man younger than 35 who had mild COVID-19 (a few samples of this study predate the infection). Cell type and time point are not known. The sample consisted of PBMCs or a T cell subset sorted from them (not recorded which). CDR3 nucleotide sequence: TGTGCCAGCAGGCTGGCGGTTGGGCCGACAGATACGCAGTATTTT. This encodes CASRLAVGPTDTQYF.